This T cell receptor beta chain was observed in a study of graft-versus-host responses after intestinal transplantation. Findings and caveats of the study: Circulating GvH clones peaking coincided with falling HvG clones soon after transplant.

Comments on this clone: Its antigen is not known.

Sequencing used immunoSEQ multiplex PCR; TCRdb keeps in-frame clones, though not all of them. The sample carries roughly 100,000 clones, around 92% recorded once. The sequenced sample was unstimulated CD4+ T cells sorted from spleen or lymph node cells, obtained before transplant. The sequence was collected from a human donor who was the organ donor for an intestinal transplant.

The CDR3 loop is CASMDRRNEQYF. CDR3 DNA: TGTGCCAGCATGGACAGGAGAAACGAGCAGTACTTC. V is TRBV19 and J is TRBJ2-7, with 7 bases matching TRBD1. CDR3 length equals 12 residues. Per the germline V gene, CDR1 is LNHDA and CDR2 is SQIVND (reference sequence). J gave up 5 bases and V 9 bases, and 7 bases lay outside the gene matches.